A selection of T cell receptor beta chains follows, all from one sample in a study of T cells in Graves' hyperthyroidism and ophthalmopathy. TCRdb re-derived calls from the multiplex PCR reads in MiXCR, one entry per CDR3 protein. The table has hundreds of thousands of distinct CDR3 sequences, roughly 40% seen once. The sequenced material came from blood. Source of these receptors: a young man with Graves' hyperthyroidism. CDR3s leave out the opening cysteine and the closing phenylalanine or tryptophan.

v_call: TRBV9; j_call: TRBJ2-7; cdr3_aa: ANSPLRDGLLEQY
v_call: TRBV20-1; j_call: TRBJ2-7; cdr3_aa: SARPGLFYEQY
v_call: TRBV7-9; j_call: TRBJ2-7; cdr3_aa: ASSFSGGGYEQY
v_call: TRBV12-3/TRBV12-4; j_call: TRBJ2-2; cdr3_aa: ASTSVGEENGELF
v_call: TRBV7-2; j_call: TRBJ2-6; cdr3_aa: ASSPDSSGADVLT
v_call: TRBV25-1; j_call: TRBJ2-2; cdr3_aa: ASPRGEGPPTNTGELF
v_call: TRBV12-3/TRBV12-4; j_call: TRBJ1-1; cdr3_aa: ASSYTGTLNTEAF
v_call: TRBV12-3/TRBV12-4; j_call: TRBJ1-1; cdr3_aa: ASTRQGRNTEAF
v_call: TRBV19; j_call: TRBJ1-2; cdr3_aa: ASSLGGPHYPPNYGYT
v_call: TRBV20-1; j_call: TRBJ1-5; cdr3_aa: SARGQSNQPQH
v_call: TRBV7-4; j_call: TRBJ2-5; cdr3_aa: ASSSLGPLSNQPQY
v_call: TRBV4-3; j_call: TRBJ1-1; cdr3_aa: ASSQDQGTLTEAF
v_call: TRBV25-1; j_call: TRBJ1-1; cdr3_aa: ASSEWGGRNTEAF
v_call: TRBV25-1; j_call: TRBJ2-5; cdr3_aa: ASGPRDREFQETQY
v_call: TRBV10-3; j_call: TRBJ2-3; cdr3_aa: AISGFLLTGGSTDTQY
v_call: TRBV29-1; j_call: TRBJ1-1; cdr3_aa: SVEDGAVEAS
v_call: TRBV29-1; j_call: TRBJ1-1; cdr3_aa: SAPGGGGTEAF
v_call: TRBV13; j_call: TRBJ2-2; cdr3_aa: ASSLADQNTGELF
v_call: TRBV20-1; j_call: TRBJ2-7; cdr3_aa: SASAVTLGVYEQY
v_call: TRBV5-1; j_call: TRBJ2-7; cdr3_aa: ASSFGQIYEQY
v_call: TRBV15; j_call: TRBJ2-5; cdr3_aa: ATSRDLAGGPETQY
v_call: TRBV7-8; j_call: TRBJ2-7; cdr3_aa: ASSLTTGDHEQY
v_call: TRBV7-9; j_call: TRBJ1-5; cdr3_aa: ASSFSAAESNQPQH
v_call: TRBV9; j_call: TRBJ2-2; cdr3_aa: ASSVEGQGLPGELF
v_call: TRBV7-3; j_call: TRBJ1-6; cdr3_aa: ASGDSNSPLH
v_call: TRBV5-5; j_call: TRBJ1-5; cdr3_aa: ASSPTGELSNQPQH
v_call: TRBV18; j_call: TRBJ1-5; cdr3_aa: ASSSRDRGINQPQH
v_call: TRBV20-1; j_call: TRBJ1-2; cdr3_aa: SARGTDNYGYT
v_call: TRBV4-1; j_call: TRBJ2-7; cdr3_aa: ASSFGQAQY
v_call: TRBV7-2; j_call: TRBJ2-7; cdr3_aa: ASSLGQGALEQY
v_call: TRBV13; j_call: TRBJ1-1; cdr3_aa: ASTGRGMNTEAF
v_call: TRBV6-5; j_call: TRBJ2-7; cdr3_aa: ASGKTAGTGKYEQY
v_call: TRBV2; j_call: TRBJ1-4; cdr3_aa: ANPTGSEKLF
v_call: TRBV24-1; j_call: TRBJ2-7; cdr3_aa: ATSDFGGYEQY
v_call: TRBV12-3/TRBV12-4; j_call: TRBJ2-2; cdr3_aa: ASSLFLDGRGTGELF
v_call: TRBV24-1; j_call: TRBJ2-6; cdr3_aa: ASLRGFHSGANVLT
v_call: TRBV2; j_call: TRBJ2-2; cdr3_aa: ASGDWDTGELF
v_call: TRBV29-1; j_call: TRBJ2-6; cdr3_aa: STSGTGVNVLT
v_call: TRBV6-5; j_call: TRBJ2-7; cdr3_aa: ASSPTPQSYEQY
v_call: TRBV19; j_call: TRBJ2-7; cdr3_aa: ASSISSYYEQY
v_call: TRBV29-1; j_call: TRBJ1-1; cdr3_aa: SLEGLGTEAF
v_call: TRBV2; j_call: TRBJ2-7; cdr3_aa: ASSLRTGHSYEQY
v_call: TRBV6-5; j_call: TRBJ1-4; cdr3_aa: ASSYVPTGTGEKLF
v_call: TRBV10-3; j_call: TRBJ1-2; cdr3_aa: AISPVLSYGYT
v_call: TRBV7-9; j_call: TRBJ2-5; cdr3_aa: ASSSFLGGMETQY
v_call: TRBV10-3; j_call: TRBJ2-7; cdr3_aa: ATGTGGFYEQY
v_call: TRBV2; j_call: TRBJ2-7; cdr3_aa: ASIPGEGYEQY